The subject of this entry is one T cell receptor (beta chain). Its antigen is not known. Its ends do not fully match the called genes, so a read error is possible. The data stem from a study of PD-L1 blockade in urothelial cancer. About the study: Every 3 weeks, patients received intravenous atezolizumab 1,200 mg, beginning 2014. Blood samples contained a median about 150,000 T cells.

Findings and limits, study-wide: Pretreatment TCR clonality in blood under the median foretold superior survival.

Sequencing was performed with immunoSEQ multiplex PCR; in TCRdb, only in-frame clones are kept and a portion is missing. The sample shows about 37,000 clones, 70% to 85% of them seen only once. Looked up from germline, CDR1 is GTSNPN and CDR2 is SVGIG (reference sequence). The CDR3 runs 13 residues. The chain combines TRBV30 with TRBJ1-6, with D possibly matching TRBD1 (6 bases). The clonotype originates from a man aged 55-75 years with urothelial cancer. The specimen was PBMCs, collected around atezolizumab (anti-PD-L1) treatment. The CDR3 DNA reads as TGTGTCTGGAACCGCAGGGGAAATTCACCCCTCCACTTT. Protein sequence: CVWNRRGNSPLHF.